The entry that follows covers one TCR beta chain sequence. Assay used: immunoSEQ multiplex PCR; TCRdb lists only in-frame clones, some missing. The sample shows roughly 410,000 clones, about 95% of them seen only once. This entry is derived from a study of shared T cell receptors in the human thymus. The V and J ends lost 1 base and 11 bases, in that order; junction bases with no gene match: 2. CDR1 and CDR2 from the germline V gene are KGHSH and LQKENI. The CDR3 spans 13 residues. The receptor comes from a human donor. This chain connects TRBV18 to TRBJ2-1; 10 bases line up with TRBD2. The specimen was thymocytes. CDR3 loop: CASSPRTSGQQFF. For the CDR3, the DNA is TGTGCCAGCTCACCACGGACTAGCGGACAGCAGTTCTTC.